A single sample is the source of the 9 T cell receptor beta chains below, sequenced in a study of radiotherapy plus CTLA-4 blockade in lung cancer (dated by TCRdb to 2016 to 2018). Library preparation was by the immunoSEQ multiplex PCR assay. TCRdb took over this immuneACCESS table, retaining in-frame rearrangements with V and J assigned. Such tables are incomplete; in checked studies, under half of the missing clones stem from an unresolved V gene, and the remainder is unexplained. Present in this sample are tens of thousands of clones, 76% of which were seen just once. Roughly 11% of the sample is held by the ten biggest clonotypes. Sequencing was performed on peripheral blood, taken from a patient treated with radiotherapy plus ipilimumab. The receptors stem from a human donor with non-small cell lung cancer who had stable disease on radiotherapy plus ipilimumab.

The chain couples TRBV9 to TRBJ2-5; possible D gene TRBD2, 5 bases. The CDR3 has 15 amino acids. V lost 3 bases and J 5 bases, leaving 17 bases between the germline ends. CDR1 is SGDLS, CDR2 YYNGEE, per germline. The CDR3 DNA reads TGTGCCAGCAGCGGAGAAGGAGGTCTATTGGAGACCCAGTACTTC. Protein: CASSGEGGLLETQYF.

This chain connects TRBV5-1 to TRBJ2-3, with 11 bases lining up with TRBD1. With V trimmed by 0 bases and J by 6 bases, 3 bases remained unmatched. CDR1 and CDR2 (germline): SGHRS, YFSETQ. This CDR3 is built from 15 residues. CDR3 nucleotides: TGCGCCAGCAGCTTGGGAGGGACAGGGGGTGATACGCAGTATTTT. Translation: CASSLGGTGGDTQYF.

This chain links TRBV6-1 with TRBJ1-2, with 7 bases lining up with TRBD1. V dropped 5 bases and J dropped 6; count of bases not matched to a gene: 9. This CDR3 has 14 residues. Germline V gene data show CDR1 as MNHNS and CDR2 as SASEGT. CDR3 coding DNA: TGTGCCAGCAGTCCGGGACAGCTTGGGCATGGCTACACCTTC. Its protein is CASSPGQLGHGYTF.

This clone was counted many times. The chain links TRBV7-9 to TRBJ2-7; D ambiguous. Germline V gives CDR1 SEHNR, CDR2 FQNEAQ (reference sequence). The CDR3 covers 12 residues. Trimming pared 3 bases from V and 7 bases from J, leaving 10 bases between. CDR3 sequence (DNA): TGTGCCAGCAGCTTTCAGGACGGGGAGCAGTACGTC. It specifies CASSFQDGEQYV.

The chain is built from TRBV11-3 and TRBJ1-6; D gene uncertain. The germline V and J ends were trimmed by 5 bases and 0 bases, with 14 bases remaining between them. CDR1 and CDR2 from the germline V gene are SGHNT and YENEEA. This CDR3 region has 17 residues. CDR3 nucleotides: TGTGCCAGCAGCCACCTTGGCCCGAGCTCCTATAATTCACCCCTCCACTTT. It translates to CASSHLGPSSYNSPLHF. Together with reference TRBV11-3 and TRBJ1-6, the CDR3 gives the full variable domain: EAGVVQSPRYKIIEKKQPVAFWCNPISGHNTLYWYLQNLGQGPELLIRYENEEAVDDSQLPKDRFSAERLKGVDSTLKIQPAELGDSAVYLCASSHLGPSSYNSPLHFGNGTRLTVT.

This rearrangement joins TRBV11-3 to TRBJ1-1, with 8 bases identical to TRBD1. V lost 6 bases, J lost 1 base, and 4 bases stayed unmatched. The CDR3 totals 14 residues. Germline lookup yields CDR1 SGHNT and CDR2 YENEEA. CDR3 sequence: CASSRQGTNTEAFF. CDR3 bases: TGTGCCAGCAGTAGACAGGGGACGAACACTGAAGCTTTCTTT.

The chain links TRBV9 to TRBJ2-1, with TRBD2 matching 14 bases. V dropped 7 bases and J dropped 10; count of bases not matched to a gene: 7. This CDR3 has 14 amino acids. From germline, CDR1 is SGDLS and CDR2 YYNGEE. The CDR3 spells CASGGTSGGSEQFF. In DNA form, the CDR3 reads TGTGCCAGCGGAGGGACTAGCGGGGGTAGCGAGCAGTTCTTC.

By share, this clone ranks as medium-sized. The chain couples TRBV6-5 to TRBJ1-6, with unresolved D. The CDR3 is made up of 13 amino acids. Deletions cut 6 bases from V and 7 bases from J, with 10 bases between. Looked up from germline, CDR1 is MNHEY and CDR2 is SVGAGI. The CDR3 DNA reads TGTGCCAGCAGCGGACGGACCAATTCACCCCTCCACTTT. Encoded protein: CASSGRTNSPLHF.

The chain joins TRBV19 to TRBJ1-5; TRBD1 matches at 9 bases. V dropped 9 bases and J dropped 1; count of bases not matched to a gene: 10. Germline CDR1 and CDR2: LNHDA and SQIVND (reference sequence). There are 16 residues in the CDR3. CDR3 region: CASNSGTGRSNQPQHF. CDR3 nucleotide sequence: TGTGCCAGCAATTCCGGGACAGGGAGGAGCAATCAGCCCCAGCATTTT.